The rows below give T cell receptor beta chains drawn from one sample of a study of blood T cell repertoires in COVID-19. Sequenced by immunoSEQ multiplex PCR; TCRdb stores in-frame clones only, minus some. This repertoire shows hundreds of thousands of clones, over 80% found once; its top ten account for over 1%. Sequencing input: peripheral blood. Receptors were obtained from a woman in her 30s with COVID-19, enrolled during active disease. Each CDR3 is given with its conserved first and last residue. D genes are given only for firm matches. Clone size is shown for a subset of rows, as once, few, many or a class of expanded clone.

clone size: few; V gene: TRBV6-6; J gene: TRBJ2-1; D gene: TRBD2; CDR3 protein: CASSKTSGGSYNEQFF; CDR3 DNA: TGTGCCAGCAGTAAGACTAGCGGGGGCTCCTACAATGAGCAGTTCTTC
clone size: -; V gene: TRBV24-1; J gene: TRBJ2-5; D gene: -; CDR3 protein: CATSESRTDPETQYF; CDR3 DNA: TGTGCCACCAGTGAGTCTCGGACAGACCCGGAGACCCAGTACTTC
clone size: -; V gene: TRBV19; J gene: TRBJ2-1; D gene: -; CDR3 protein: CASSIDLSGSSYNEQFF; CDR3 DNA: TGTGCCAGTAGTATAGATCTGTCGGGAAGCTCCTACAATGAGCAGTTCTTC
clone size: -; V gene: TRBV15; J gene: TRBJ2-7; D gene: -; CDR3 protein: CATSRAIGTHTYEQYF; CDR3 DNA: TGTGCCACCAGCAGAGCCATCGGGACACATACCTACGAGCAGTACTTC
clone size: few; V gene: TRBV7-9; J gene: TRBJ1-1; D gene: -; CDR3 protein: CASSYTTGDPLRAFF; CDR3 DNA: TGTGCCAGCAGCTACACTACGGGGGATCCCTTGCGAGCTTTCTTT
clone size: once; V gene: TRBV12-3/TRBV12-4; J gene: TRBJ1-2; D gene: -; CDR3 protein: CASSFRGGYTF; CDR3 DNA: TGTGCCAGCAGTTTCAGGGGAGGCTACACCTTC
clone size: -; V gene: TRBV2; J gene: TRBJ2-3; D gene: -; CDR3 protein: CASSVNSPFTDTQYF; CDR3 DNA: TGTGCCAGCAGTGTAAACTCCCCATTCACAGATACGCAGTATTTT
clone size: -; V gene: TRBV7-2; J gene: TRBJ2-1; D gene: TRBD2; CDR3 protein: CASSLSGISYNEQFF; CDR3 DNA: TGTGCCAGCAGCTTAAGCGGGATCTCCTACAATGAGCAGTTCTTC
clone size: -; V gene: TRBV4-3; J gene: TRBJ2-3; D gene: TRBD2; CDR3 protein: CASSQDPSGGAGDTQYF; CDR3 DNA: TGCGCCAGCAGCCAAGACCCTAGCGGGGGGGCCGGCGATACGCAGTATTTT
clone size: few; V gene: TRBV25-1; J gene: TRBJ1-3; D gene: -; CDR3 protein: CASSRQSSVYSTIYF; CDR3 DNA: TGTGCCAGCAGTAGACAGTCGTCGGTTTACAGCACCATATATTTT
clone size: -; V gene: TRBV7-9; J gene: TRBJ2-3; D gene: TRBD2; CDR3 protein: CASSILLAGVTDTQYF; CDR3 DNA: TGTGCCAGCAGCATACTACTAGCGGGGGTAACAGATACGCAGTATTTT
clone size: -; V gene: TRBV5-4; J gene: TRBJ1-2; D gene: -; CDR3 protein: CASSYDRNYGYTF; CDR3 DNA: TGTGCCAGCAGCTACGACAGAAACTATGGCTACACCTTC
clone size: -; V gene: TRBV5-1; J gene: TRBJ1-6; D gene: -; CDR3 protein: CASSLDRPLNSPLHF; CDR3 DNA: TGCGCCAGCAGCTTGGACAGGCCCCTAAATTCACCCCTCCACTTT
clone size: -; V gene: TRBV5-1; J gene: TRBJ2-7; D gene: TRBD2; CDR3 protein: CASSARAGAGDEQYF; CDR3 DNA: TGCGCCAGCAGCGCTAGAGCGGGAGCCGGCGACGAGCAGTACTTC
clone size: -; V gene: TRBV5-5; J gene: TRBJ2-5; D gene: TRBD1; CDR3 protein: CASSFFRGPETQYF; CDR3 DNA: TGTGCCAGCAGCTTTTTCAGGGGGCCCGAGACCCAGTACTTC
clone size: -; V gene: TRBV7-8; J gene: TRBJ1-4; D gene: TRBD1; CDR3 protein: CASTAATQGQYEKLFF; CDR3 DNA: TGTGCCAGCACCGCGGCCACCCAGGGACAGTATGAAAAACTGTTTTTT
clone size: -; V gene: TRBV5-1; J gene: TRBJ1-6; D gene: -; CDR3 protein: CASSLEWGVNSPLHF; CDR3 DNA: TGCGCCAGCAGCTTGGAGTGGGGGGTTAATTCACCCCTCCACTTT
clone size: -; V gene: TRBV6-5; J gene: TRBJ2-5; D gene: -; CDR3 protein: CASNPRTFQETQYF; CDR3 DNA: TGTGCCAGCAACCCCCGGACATTCCAAGAGACCCAGTACTTC
clone size: -; V gene: TRBV30; J gene: TRBJ1-4; D gene: -; CDR3 protein: CAWSGARTATNEKLFF; CDR3 DNA: TGTGCCTGGAGTGGGGCTAGGACAGCAACTAATGAAAAACTGTTTTTT
clone size: once; V gene: TRBV19; J gene: TRBJ1-2; D gene: -; CDR3 protein: CASSIGVQGHYGYTF; CDR3 DNA: TGTGCCAGTAGTATTGGTGTTCAGGGTCACTATGGCTACACCTTC
clone size: -; V gene: TRBV12-3/TRBV12-4; J gene: TRBJ2-5; D gene: -; CDR3 protein: CASSRRVETQYF; CDR3 DNA: TGTGCCAGCAGCCGCAGGGTGGAGACCCAGTACTTC
clone size: -; V gene: TRBV5-1; J gene: TRBJ1-2; D gene: TRBD1; CDR3 protein: CASSLGTGEYNGYTF; CDR3 DNA: TGCGCCAGCAGCTTGGGGACAGGGGAGTATAATGGCTACACCTTC
clone size: -; V gene: TRBV5-1; J gene: TRBJ2-6; D gene: -; CDR3 protein: CASESTGSSGANVLTF; CDR3 DNA: TGCGCCAGCGAATCTACGGGAAGCTCTGGGGCCAACGTCCTGACTTTC
clone size: -; V gene: TRBV5-4; J gene: TRBJ1-3; D gene: -; CDR3 protein: CASSLDADYGNTIYF; CDR3 DNA: TGTGCCAGCAGCTTGGATGCGGACTATGGAAACACCATATATTTT
clone size: once; V gene: TRBV28; J gene: TRBJ1-2; D gene: TRBD1; CDR3 protein: CASSPEGGDRGPQNYGYTF; CDR3 DNA: TGTGCCAGCAGTCCCGAAGGTGGGGACAGGGGACCTCAAAACTATGGCTACACCTTC
clone size: -; V gene: TRBV30; J gene: TRBJ1-4; D gene: -; CDR3 protein: CAWSPDRGEKLFF; CDR3 DNA: TGTGCCTGGAGTCCGGACAGAGGGGAAAAACTGTTTTTT
clone size: -; V gene: TRBV5-1; J gene: TRBJ1-3; D gene: -; CDR3 protein: CASSLNRVSGNTIYF; CDR3 DNA: TGCGCCAGCAGCTTGAACAGGGTCTCTGGAAACACCATATATTTT